This T cell receptor beta chain was captured by sequencing in a study of OX40 agonist ivuxolimab in advanced cancers. Study as a whole: Patients were roughly 83% male with ages roughly 20 to 90, mean around 61.

V dropped 10 bases and J dropped 1 base, with 10 bases sitting between them. This CDR3 spans 13 amino acids. In germline, CDR1 is SGHAT, CDR2 FQNNGV. Clones were sequenced by immunoSEQ multiplex PCR, and TCRdb holds only the in-frame ones, with some missing. This table has 80,000 to 95,000 clones, around 90% appearing once. The sequence derives from an adult with an advanced solid tumor such as melanoma, head and neck, liver or kidney cancer. This specimen consisted of CD4+ or CD8+ T cells sorted from blood, obtained in a trial of the OX40 agonist ivuxolimab. J is TRBJ2-2 and V is TRBV11-2, with unresolved D. The chain's CDR3 is CATATWNTGELFF. The CDR3 DNA follows: TGTGCCACCGCGACTTGGAACACCGGGGAGCTGTTTTTT.